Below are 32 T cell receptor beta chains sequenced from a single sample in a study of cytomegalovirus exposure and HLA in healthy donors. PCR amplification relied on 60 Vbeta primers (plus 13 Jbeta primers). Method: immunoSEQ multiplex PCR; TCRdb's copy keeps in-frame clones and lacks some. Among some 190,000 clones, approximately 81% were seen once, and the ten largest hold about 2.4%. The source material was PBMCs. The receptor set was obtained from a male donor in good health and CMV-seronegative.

CDR3 nucleotide sequence: TGTGCCAGCAGTGAAAGTAGCGAGACCCAGTACTTC. It translates to CASSESSETQYF. This chain links TRBV2 with TRBJ2-5; no reliable D call. The germline CDR1 and CDR2 sequences are SNHLY and FYNNEI. V was clipped by 2 bases and J by 5 bases, with 6 bases between them. This CDR3 contains 12 residues.

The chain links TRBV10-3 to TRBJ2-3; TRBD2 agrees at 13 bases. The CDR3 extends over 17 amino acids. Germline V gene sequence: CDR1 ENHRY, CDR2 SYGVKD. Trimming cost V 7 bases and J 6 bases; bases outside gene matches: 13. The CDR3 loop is CAITPGTSGRVRDTQYF. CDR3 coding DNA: TGTGCCATCACCCCTGGCACTAGCGGGAGGGTCCGGGATACGCAGTATTTT.

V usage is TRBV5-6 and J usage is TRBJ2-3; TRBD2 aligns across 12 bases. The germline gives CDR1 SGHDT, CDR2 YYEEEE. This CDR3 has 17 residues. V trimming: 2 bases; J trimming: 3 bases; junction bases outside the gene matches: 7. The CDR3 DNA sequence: TGTGCCAGCAGCTTTCTAGCGGGAGGGCCCAGAACAGATACGCAGTATTTT. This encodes CASSFLAGGPRTDTQYF.

The CDR3 protein is CASSLAPQGGGNTIYF. The CDR3, as DNA: TGTGCCAGCAGCTTAGCGCCGCAGGGAGGAGGAAACACCATATATTTT. The chain is built from TRBV7-2 and TRBJ1-3; tentative D call: TRBD1 (5 bases). The germline CDR1 and CDR2 sequences are SGHTA and FQGNSA. The CDR3 has 16 amino acids. The germline V and J ends were trimmed by 0 bases and 4 bases, with 13 bases remaining between them.

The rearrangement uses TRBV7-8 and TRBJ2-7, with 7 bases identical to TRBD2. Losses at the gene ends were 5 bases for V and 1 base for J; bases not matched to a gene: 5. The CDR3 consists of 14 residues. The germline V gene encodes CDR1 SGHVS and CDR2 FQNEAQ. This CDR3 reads CASSQSGVSYEQYF. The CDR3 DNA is TGTGCCAGCAGCCAAAGCGGGGTTTCCTACGAGCAGTACTTC.

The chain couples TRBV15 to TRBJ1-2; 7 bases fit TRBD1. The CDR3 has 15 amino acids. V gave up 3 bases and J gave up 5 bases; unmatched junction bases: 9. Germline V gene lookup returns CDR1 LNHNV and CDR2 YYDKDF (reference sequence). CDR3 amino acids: CATSSPDRRMYGYTF. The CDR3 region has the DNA TGTGCCACCAGCAGTCCGGACAGGCGAATGTATGGCTACACCTTC.

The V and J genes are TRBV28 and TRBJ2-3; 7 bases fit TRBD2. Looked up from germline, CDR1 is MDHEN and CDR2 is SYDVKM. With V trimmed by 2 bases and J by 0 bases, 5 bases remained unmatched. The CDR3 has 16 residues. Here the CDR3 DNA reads TGTGCCAGCAGTTTAGGGCGGGGGACTAGCACAGATACGCAGTATTTT. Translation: CASSLGRGTSTDTQYF.

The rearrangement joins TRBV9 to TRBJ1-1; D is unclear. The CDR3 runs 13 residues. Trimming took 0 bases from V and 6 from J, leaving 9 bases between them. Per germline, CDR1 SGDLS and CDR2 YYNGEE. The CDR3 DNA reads TGTGCCAGCAGCGTAGGAGGCGACGCTGAAGCTTTCTTT. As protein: CASSVGGDAEAFF.

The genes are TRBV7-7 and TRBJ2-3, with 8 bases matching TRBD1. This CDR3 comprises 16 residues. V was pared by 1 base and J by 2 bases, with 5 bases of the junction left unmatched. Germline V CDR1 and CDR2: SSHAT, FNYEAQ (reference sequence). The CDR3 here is CASSLGGTGPTDTQYF. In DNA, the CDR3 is TGTGCCAGCAGCTTAGGTGGGACAGGACCCACAGATACGCAGTATTTT.

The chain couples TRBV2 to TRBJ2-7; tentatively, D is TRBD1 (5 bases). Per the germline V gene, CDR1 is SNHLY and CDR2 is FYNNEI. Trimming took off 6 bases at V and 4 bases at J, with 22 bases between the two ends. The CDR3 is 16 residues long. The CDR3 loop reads CASRRESGYSSYEQYF. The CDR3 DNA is TGTGCCAGCAGAAGGGAATCAGGGTACTCGTCGTACGAGCAGTACTTC.

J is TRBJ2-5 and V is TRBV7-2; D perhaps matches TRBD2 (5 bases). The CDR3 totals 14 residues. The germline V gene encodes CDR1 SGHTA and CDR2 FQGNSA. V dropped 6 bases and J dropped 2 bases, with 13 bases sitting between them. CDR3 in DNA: TGTGCCAGCAGTCAACTAGGTCCTCAAGAGACCCAGTACTTC. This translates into CASSQLGPQETQYF.

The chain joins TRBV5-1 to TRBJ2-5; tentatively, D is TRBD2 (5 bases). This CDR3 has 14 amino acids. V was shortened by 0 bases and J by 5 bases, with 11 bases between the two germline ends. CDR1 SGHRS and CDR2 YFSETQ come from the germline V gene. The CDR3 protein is CASSLGIAPETQYF. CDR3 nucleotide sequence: TGCGCCAGCAGCTTGGGTATAGCGCCCGAGACCCAGTACTTC.

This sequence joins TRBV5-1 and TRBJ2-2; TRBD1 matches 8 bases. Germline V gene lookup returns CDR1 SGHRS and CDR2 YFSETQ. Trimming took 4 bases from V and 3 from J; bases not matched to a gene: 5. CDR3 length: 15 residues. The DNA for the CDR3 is TGCGCCAGCAGCCTGGACAGGGCGGACACCGGGGAGCTGTTTTTT. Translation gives CASSLDRADTGELFF.

The CDR3 nucleotides are TGTGCCAGCAGCCATCCGGGATCAACTAATGAAAAACTGTTTTTT. Translation: CASSHPGSTNEKLFF. The chain recombines TRBV6-1 with TRBJ1-4; no definite D call. The CDR3 loop spans 15 amino acids. Germline assignment: CDR1 MNHNS and CDR2 SASEGT. Trimming removed 6 bases from V and 0 bases from J, with 11 bases in between.

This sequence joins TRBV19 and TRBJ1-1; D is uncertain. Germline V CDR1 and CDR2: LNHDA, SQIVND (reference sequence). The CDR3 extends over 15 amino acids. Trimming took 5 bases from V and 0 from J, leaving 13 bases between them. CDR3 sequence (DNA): TGTGCCAGTAGTCCAGACCCGCGGATGAACACTGAAGCTTTCTTT. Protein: CASSPDPRMNTEAFF. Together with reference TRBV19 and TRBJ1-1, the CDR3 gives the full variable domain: DGGITQSPKYLFRKEGQNVTLSCEQNLNHDAMYWYRQDPGQGLRLIYYSQIVNDFQKGDIAEGYSVSREKKESFPLTVTSAQKNPTAFYLCASSPDPRMNTEAFFGQGTRLTVV.

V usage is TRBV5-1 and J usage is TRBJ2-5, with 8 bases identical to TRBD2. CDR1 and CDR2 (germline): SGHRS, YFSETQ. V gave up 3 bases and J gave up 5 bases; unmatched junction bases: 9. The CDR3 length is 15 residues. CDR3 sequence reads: CASSYDPASGETQYF. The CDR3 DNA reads TGCGCCAGCAGCTACGATCCGGCTAGCGGGGAGACCCAGTACTTC.

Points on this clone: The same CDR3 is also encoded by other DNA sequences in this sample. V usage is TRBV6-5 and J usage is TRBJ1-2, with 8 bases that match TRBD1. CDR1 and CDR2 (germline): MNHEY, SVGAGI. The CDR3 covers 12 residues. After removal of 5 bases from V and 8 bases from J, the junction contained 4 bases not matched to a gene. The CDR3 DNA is TGTGCCAGCAGTGGGGACAGGCTAGGCTACACCTTC. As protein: CASSGDRLGYTF.

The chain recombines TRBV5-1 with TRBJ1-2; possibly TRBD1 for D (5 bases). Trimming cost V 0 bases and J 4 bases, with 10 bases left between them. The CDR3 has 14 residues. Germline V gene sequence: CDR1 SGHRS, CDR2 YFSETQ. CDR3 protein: CASSLVQGSYGYTF. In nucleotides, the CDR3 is TGCGCCAGCAGCTTGGTTCAGGGCAGCTATGGCTACACCTTC.

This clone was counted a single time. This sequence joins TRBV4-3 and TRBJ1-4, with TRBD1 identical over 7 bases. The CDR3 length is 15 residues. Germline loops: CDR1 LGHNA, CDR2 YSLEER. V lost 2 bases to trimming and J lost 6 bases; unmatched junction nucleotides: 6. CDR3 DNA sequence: TGCGCCAGCAGCCAAATGACAGGGTTTTATGAAAAACTGTTTTTT. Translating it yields CASSQMTGFYEKLFF.

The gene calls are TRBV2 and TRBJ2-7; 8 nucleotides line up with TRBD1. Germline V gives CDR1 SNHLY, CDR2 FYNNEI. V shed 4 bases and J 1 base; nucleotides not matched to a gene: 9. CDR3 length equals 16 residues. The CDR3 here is CASSAPRDRPSYEQYF. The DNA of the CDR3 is TGTGCCAGCAGTGCCCCTCGGGACAGGCCATCCTACGAGCAGTACTTC.

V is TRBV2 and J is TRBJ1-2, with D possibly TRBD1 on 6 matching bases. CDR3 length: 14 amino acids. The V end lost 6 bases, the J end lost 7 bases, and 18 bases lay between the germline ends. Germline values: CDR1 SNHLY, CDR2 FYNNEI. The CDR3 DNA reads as TGTGCCAGCAGCCAGGCGGGGGCGCGAAGTGGCTACACCTTC. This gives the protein CASSQAGARSGYTF. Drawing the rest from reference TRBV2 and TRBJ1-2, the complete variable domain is EPEVTQTPSHQVTQMGQEVILRCVPISNHLYFYWYRQILGQKVEFLVSFYNNEISEKSEIFDDQFSVERPDGSNFTLKIRSTKLEDSAMYFCASSQAGARSGYTFGSGTRLTVV.

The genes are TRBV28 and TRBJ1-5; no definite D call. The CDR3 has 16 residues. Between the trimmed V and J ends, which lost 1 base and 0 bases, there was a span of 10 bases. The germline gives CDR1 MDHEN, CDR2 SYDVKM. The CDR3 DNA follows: TGTGCCAGCAGTTTATTAAGCACTGATAGCAATCAGCCCCAGCATTTT. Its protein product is CASSLLSTDSNQPQHF.

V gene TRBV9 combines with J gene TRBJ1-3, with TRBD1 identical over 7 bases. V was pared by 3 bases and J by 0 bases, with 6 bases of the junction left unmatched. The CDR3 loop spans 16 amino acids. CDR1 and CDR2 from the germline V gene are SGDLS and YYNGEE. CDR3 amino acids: CASSADRTSSGNTIYF. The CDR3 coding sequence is TGTGCCAGCAGCGCGGACAGGACGAGCTCTGGAAACACCATATATTTT.

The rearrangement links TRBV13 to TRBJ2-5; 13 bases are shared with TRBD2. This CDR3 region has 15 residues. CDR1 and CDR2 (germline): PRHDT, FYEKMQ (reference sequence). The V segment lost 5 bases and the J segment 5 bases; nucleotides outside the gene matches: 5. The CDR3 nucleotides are TGTGCCAGCAGCCGGACTAGCGGGAGAATGGAGACCCAGTACTTC. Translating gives CASSRTSGRMETQYF. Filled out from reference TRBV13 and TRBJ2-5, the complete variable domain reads AAGVIQSPRHLIKEKRETATLKCYPIPRHDTVYWYQQGPGQDPQFLISFYEKMQSDKGSIPDRFSAQQFSDYHSELNMSSLELGDSALYFCASSRTSGRMETQYFGPGTRLLVL.

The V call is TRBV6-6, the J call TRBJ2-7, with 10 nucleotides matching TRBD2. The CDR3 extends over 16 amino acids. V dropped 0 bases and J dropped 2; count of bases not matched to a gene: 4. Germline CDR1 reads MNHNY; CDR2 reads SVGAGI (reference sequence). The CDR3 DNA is TGTGCCAGCAGTTACTCGCGAACTAGCGGGACCTACGAGCAGTACTTC. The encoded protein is CASSYSRTSGTYEQYF.

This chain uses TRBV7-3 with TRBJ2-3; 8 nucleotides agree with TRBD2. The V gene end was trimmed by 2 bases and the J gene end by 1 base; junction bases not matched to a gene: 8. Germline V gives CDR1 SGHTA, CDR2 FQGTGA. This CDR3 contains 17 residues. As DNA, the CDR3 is TGTGCCAGCAGCTTAGGGTTCGGGGGGGGCGGCACAGATACGCAGTATTTT. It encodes CASSLGFGGGGTDTQYF. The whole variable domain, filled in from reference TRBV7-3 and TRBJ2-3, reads GAGVSQTPSNKVTEKGKYVELRCDPISGHTALYWYRQSLGQGPEFLIYFQGTGAADDSGLPNDRFFAVRPEGSVSTLKIQRTERGDSAVYLCASSLGFGGGGTDTQYFGPGTRLTVL.

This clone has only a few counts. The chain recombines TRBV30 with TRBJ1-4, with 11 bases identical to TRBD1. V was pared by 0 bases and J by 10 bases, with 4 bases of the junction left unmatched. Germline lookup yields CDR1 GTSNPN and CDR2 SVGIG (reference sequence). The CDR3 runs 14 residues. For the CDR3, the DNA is TGTGCCTGGAGTGTGGGGACAGGGGGTGGAAAACTGTTTTTT. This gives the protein CAWSVGTGGGKLFF.

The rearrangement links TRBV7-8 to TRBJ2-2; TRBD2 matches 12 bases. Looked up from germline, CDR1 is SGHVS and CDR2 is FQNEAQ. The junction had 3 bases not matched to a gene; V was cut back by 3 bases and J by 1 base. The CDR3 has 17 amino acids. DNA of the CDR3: TGTGCCAGCAGCTTGACTAGCGGGGGAGAGAACACCGGGGAGCTGTTTTTT. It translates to CASSLTSGGENTGELFF.

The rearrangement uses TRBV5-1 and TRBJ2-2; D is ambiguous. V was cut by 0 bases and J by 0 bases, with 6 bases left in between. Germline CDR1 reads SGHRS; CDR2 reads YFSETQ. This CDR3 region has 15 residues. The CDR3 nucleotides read TGCGCCAGCAGCTTGGATCAGGCGAACACCGGGGAGCTGTTTTTT. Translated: CASSLDQANTGELFF.

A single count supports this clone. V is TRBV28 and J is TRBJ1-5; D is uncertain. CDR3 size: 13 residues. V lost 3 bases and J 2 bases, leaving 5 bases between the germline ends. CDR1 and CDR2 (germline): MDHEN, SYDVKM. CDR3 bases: TGTGCCAGCAGTTTGGTAGGCAATCAGCCCCAGCATTTT. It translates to CASSLVGNQPQHF.

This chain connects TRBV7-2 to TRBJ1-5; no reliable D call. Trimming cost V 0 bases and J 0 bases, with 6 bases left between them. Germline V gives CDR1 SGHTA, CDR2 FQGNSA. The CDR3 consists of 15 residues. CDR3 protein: CASSLAGPSNQPQHF. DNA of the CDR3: TGTGCCAGCAGCTTAGCGGGCCCTAGCAATCAGCCCCAGCATTTT.

CDR3 sequence (DNA): TGTGCCAGCAGCGGGGCCGGGGGGACCGCTGGAAACACCATATATTTT. As protein: CASSGAGGTAGNTIYF. This chain connects TRBV9 to TRBJ1-3; maybe TRBD1 (5 bases). From germline, CDR1 is SGDLS and CDR2 YYNGEE. This CDR3 comprises 16 residues. Trimming took off 3 bases at V and 2 bases at J, with 15 bases between the two ends.